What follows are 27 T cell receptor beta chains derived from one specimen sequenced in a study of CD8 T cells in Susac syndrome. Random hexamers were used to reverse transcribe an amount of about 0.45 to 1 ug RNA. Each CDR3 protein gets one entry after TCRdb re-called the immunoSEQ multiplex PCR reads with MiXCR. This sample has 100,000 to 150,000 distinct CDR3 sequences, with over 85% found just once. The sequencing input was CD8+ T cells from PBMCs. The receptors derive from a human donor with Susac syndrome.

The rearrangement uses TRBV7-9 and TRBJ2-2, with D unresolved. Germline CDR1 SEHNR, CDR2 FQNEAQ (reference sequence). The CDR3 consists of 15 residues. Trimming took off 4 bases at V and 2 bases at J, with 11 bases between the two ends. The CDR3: CASSWRQTNTGELFF. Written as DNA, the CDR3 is TGTGCCAGCAGCTGGCGGCAGACAAACACCGGGGAGCTGTTTTTT.

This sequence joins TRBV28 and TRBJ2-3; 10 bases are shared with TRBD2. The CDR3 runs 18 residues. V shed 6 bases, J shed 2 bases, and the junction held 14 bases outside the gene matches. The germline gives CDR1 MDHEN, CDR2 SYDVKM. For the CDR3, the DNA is TGTGCCAGCAGGCACTTCTCGGGGAGCGGGGGGGTCACAGATACGCAGTATTTT. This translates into CASRHFSGSGGVTDTQYF.

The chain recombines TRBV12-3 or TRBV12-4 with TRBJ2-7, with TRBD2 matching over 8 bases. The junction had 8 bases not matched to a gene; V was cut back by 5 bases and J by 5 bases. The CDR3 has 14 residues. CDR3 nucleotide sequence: TGTGCCAGCAGTCCAACCGGGACTAGGAACGAGCAGTACTTC. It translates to CASSPTGTRNEQYF.

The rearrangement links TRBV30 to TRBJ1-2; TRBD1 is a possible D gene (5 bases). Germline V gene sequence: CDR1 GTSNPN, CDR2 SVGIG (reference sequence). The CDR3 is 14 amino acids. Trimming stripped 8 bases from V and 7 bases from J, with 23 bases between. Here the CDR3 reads CAGDLNIPGFGYTF. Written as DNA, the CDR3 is TGTGCCGGGGACCTAAACATTCCAGGGTTTGGCTACACCTTC.

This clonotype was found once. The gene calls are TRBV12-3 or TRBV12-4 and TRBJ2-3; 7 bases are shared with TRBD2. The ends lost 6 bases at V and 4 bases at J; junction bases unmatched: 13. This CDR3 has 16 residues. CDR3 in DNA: TGTGCCAGCAGACATTTAGGCGGGAGCCTTTCAGATACGCAGTATTTT. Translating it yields CASRHLGGSLSDTQYF.

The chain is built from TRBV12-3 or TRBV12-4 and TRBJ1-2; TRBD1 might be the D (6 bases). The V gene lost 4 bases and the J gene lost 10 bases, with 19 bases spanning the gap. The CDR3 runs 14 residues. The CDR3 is CASSWGSGAQDYTF. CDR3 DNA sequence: TGTGCCAGCAGTTGGGGATCAGGGGCTCAAGACTACACCTTC.

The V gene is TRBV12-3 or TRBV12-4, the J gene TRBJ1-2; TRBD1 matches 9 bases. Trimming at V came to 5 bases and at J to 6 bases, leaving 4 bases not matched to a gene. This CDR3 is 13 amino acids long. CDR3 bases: TGTGCCAGCAGTACGACAGGGGGTAATGGCTACACCTTC. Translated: CASSTTGGNGYTF.

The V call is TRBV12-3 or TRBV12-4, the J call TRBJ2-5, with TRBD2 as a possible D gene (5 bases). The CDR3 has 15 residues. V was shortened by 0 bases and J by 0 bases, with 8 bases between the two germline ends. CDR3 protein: CASSLAGVNQETQYF. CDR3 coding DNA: TGTGCCAGCAGTTTAGCGGGAGTGAACCAAGAGACCCAGTACTTC.

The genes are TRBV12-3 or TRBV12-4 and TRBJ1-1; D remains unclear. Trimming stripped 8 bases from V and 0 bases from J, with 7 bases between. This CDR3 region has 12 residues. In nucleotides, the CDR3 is TGTGCCAGCGGCCCAATGAACACTGAAGCTTTCTTT. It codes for CASGPMNTEAFF.

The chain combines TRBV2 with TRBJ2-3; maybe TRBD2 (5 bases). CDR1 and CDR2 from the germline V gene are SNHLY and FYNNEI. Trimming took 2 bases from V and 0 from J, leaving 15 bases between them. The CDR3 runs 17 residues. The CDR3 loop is CASSEPMRAPSTDTQYF. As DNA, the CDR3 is TGTGCCAGCAGTGAACCTATGAGGGCTCCTAGCACAGATACGCAGTATTTT.

The CDR3 nucleotides are TGTGCCAGCGGCGGGGTTAACTATGGCTACACCTTC. Protein product: CASGGVNYGYTF. This sequence joins TRBV12-3 or TRBV12-4 and TRBJ1-2; D is undetermined. Trimming removed 8 bases at V and 1 base at J, with 8 bases between. The CDR3 loop spans 12 amino acids.

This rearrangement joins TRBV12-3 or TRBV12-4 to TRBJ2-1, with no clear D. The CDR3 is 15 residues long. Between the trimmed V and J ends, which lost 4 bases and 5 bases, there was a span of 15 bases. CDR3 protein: CASSSGPVTDNEQFF. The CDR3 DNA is TGTGCCAGCAGTTCCGGACCCGTCACCGACAATGAGCAGTTCTTC.

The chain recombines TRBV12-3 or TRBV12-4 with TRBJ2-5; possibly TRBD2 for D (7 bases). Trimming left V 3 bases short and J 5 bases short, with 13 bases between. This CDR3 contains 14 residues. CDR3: CASSFGGPGETQYF. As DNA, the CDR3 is TGTGCCAGCAGTTTCGGGGGGCCTGGGGAGACCCAGTACTTC.

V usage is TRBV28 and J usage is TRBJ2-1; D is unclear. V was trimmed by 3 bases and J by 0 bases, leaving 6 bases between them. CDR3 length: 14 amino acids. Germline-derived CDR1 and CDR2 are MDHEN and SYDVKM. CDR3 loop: CASSLPSSYNEQFF. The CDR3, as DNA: TGTGCCAGCAGTTTGCCCAGCTCCTACAATGAGCAGTTCTTC. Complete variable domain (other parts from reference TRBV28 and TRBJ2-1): DVKVTQSSRYLVKRTGEKVFLECVQDMDHENMFWYRQDPGLGLRLIYFSYDVKMKEKGDIPEGYSVSREKKERFSLILESASTNQTSMYLCASSLPSSYNEQFFGPGTRLTVL.

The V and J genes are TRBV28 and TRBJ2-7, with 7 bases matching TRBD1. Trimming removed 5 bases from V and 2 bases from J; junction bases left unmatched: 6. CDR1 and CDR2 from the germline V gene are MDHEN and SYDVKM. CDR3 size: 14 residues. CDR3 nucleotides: TGTGCCAGCAGTATGACAGGGCTTCCCTACGAGCAGTACTTC. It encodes CASSMTGLPYEQYF.

The CDR3 DNA sequence: TGTGCCAGCAGATATGGACTAGCGGTGGAGGGCGGTACGCAGTATTTT. This gives the protein CASRYGLAVEGGTQYF. The V gene is TRBV5-6, the J gene TRBJ2-3; TRBD2 matches at 10 bases. J lost 8 bases, V lost 5 bases, and 14 bases had no gene match. Per germline, CDR1 SGHDT and CDR2 YYEEEE. This CDR3 is 16 amino acids long.

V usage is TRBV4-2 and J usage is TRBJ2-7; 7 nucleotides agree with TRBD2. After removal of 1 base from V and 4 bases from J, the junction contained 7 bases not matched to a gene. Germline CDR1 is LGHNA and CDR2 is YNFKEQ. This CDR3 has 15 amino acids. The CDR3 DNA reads TGTGCCAGCAGCCAAGGGGGCGCGGGAGCATACGAGCAGTACTTC. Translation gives CASSQGGAGAYEQYF.

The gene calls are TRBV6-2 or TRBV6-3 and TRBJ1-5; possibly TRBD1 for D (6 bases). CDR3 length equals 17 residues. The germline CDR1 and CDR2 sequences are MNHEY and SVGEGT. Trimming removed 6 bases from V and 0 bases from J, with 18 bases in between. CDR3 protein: CASSNIRGRYSNQPQHF. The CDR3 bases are TGTGCCAGCAGCAACATCAGGGGCCGCTATAGCAATCAGCCCCAGCATTTT.

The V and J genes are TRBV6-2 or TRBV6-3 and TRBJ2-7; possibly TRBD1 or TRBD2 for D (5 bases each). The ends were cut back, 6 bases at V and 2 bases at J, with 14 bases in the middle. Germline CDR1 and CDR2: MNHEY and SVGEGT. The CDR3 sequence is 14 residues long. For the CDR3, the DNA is TGTGCCAGCAGCGAACGGGACGGACCCTACGAGCAGTACTTC. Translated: CASSERDGPYEQYF.

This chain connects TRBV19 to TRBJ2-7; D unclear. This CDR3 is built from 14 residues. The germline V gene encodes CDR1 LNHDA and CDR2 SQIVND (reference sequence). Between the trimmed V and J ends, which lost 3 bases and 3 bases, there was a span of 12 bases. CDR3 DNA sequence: TGTGCCAGTAGTATTCAGGTTGGGAACTACGAGCAGTACTTC. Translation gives CASSIQVGNYEQYF.

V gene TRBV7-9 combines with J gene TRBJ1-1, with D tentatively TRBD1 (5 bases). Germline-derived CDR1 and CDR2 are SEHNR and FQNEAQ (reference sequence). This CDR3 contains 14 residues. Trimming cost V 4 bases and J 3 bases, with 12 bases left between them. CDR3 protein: CASSSVTGHTEAFF. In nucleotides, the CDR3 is TGTGCCAGCAGCTCGGTGACGGGGCACACTGAAGCTTTCTTT. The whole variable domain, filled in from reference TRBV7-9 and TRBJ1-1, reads DTGVSQNPRHKITKRGQNVTFRCDPISEHNRLYWYRQTLGQGPEFLTYFQNEAQLEKSRLLSDRFSAERPKGSFSTLEIQRTEQGDSAMYLCASSSVTGHTEAFFGQGTRLTVV.

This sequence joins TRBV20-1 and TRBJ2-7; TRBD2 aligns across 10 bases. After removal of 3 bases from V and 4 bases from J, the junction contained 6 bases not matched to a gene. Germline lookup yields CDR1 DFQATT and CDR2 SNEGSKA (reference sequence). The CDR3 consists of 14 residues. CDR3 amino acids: CSARSLAGVYEQYF. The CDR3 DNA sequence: TGCAGTGCTAGGAGTCTAGCGGGAGTGTACGAGCAGTACTTC.

The chain's CDR3 is CASRLVGNTEAFF. In DNA, the CDR3 is TGTGCCAGCAGGCTCGTGGGGAACACTGAAGCTTTCTTT. V and J are TRBV6-6 and TRBJ1-1; D is unresolved. This CDR3 contains 13 residues. Germline V gene lookup returns CDR1 MNHNY and CDR2 SVGAGI (reference sequence). V was trimmed by 6 bases and J by 1 base, leaving 9 bases between them.

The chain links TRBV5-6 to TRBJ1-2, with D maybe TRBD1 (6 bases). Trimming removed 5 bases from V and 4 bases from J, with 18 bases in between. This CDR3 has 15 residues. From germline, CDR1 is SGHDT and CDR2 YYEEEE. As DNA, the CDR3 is TGTGCCAGCAGTCTGGGGGAGTACAGGGCCTATGGCTACACCTTC. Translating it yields CASSLGEYRAYGYTF.

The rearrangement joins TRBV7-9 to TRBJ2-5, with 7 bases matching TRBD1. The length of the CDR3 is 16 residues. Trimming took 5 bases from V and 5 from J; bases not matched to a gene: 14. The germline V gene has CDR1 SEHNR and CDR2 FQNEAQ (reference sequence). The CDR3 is CASSLFPAGGMETQYF. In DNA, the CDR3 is TGTGCCAGCAGCCTTTTTCCGGCAGGGGGAATGGAGACCCAGTACTTC.

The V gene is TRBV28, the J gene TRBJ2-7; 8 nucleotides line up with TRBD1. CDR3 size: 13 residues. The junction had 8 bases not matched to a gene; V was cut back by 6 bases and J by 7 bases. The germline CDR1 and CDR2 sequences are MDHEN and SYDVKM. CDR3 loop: CASSRLDREEQYF. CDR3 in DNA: TGTGCCAGCAGCCGGTTGGACAGGGAAGAGCAGTACTTC. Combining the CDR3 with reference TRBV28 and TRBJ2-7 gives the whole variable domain DVKVTQSSRYLVKRTGEKVFLECVQDMDHENMFWYRQDPGLGLRLIYFSYDVKMKEKGDIPEGYSVSREKKERFSLILESASTNQTSMYLCASSRLDREEQYFGPGTRLTVT.

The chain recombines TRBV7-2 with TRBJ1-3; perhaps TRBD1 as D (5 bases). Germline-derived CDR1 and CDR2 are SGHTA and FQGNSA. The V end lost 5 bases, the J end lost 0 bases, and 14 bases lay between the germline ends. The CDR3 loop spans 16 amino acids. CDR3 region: CASSELPTASGNTIYF. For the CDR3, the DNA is TGTGCCAGCAGCGAACTACCGACAGCCTCTGGAAACACCATATATTTT.